This entry features one T cell receptor beta chain sequence. Its antigen is not known. The data originate from a study of read filtering for tumor transcriptome and immune sequencing. Study information: Whole-transcriptome libraries were prepared after DNase treatment. IR-seq gave about 4.05 to 11 million TCR reads per sample; RNA-seq gave roughly 80 to 1273. Study-wide results and limits: IR-seq captured clonotypes deeper and more reliably than RNA-seq.

The CDR3 is 17 amino acids. Germline lookup yields CDR1 MNHEY and CDR2 SVGAGI. The junction had 8 bases not matched to a gene; V was cut back by 0 bases and J by 2 bases. Bone marrow was sampled from every patient at the time of active disease. This library used about 360 ng RNA and molecular barcoded adaptors spanning alpha/delta and beta/gamma chains. MiXCR was run by TCRdb on the reads, yielding one entry per CDR3 protein. The table shows roughly 130,000 distinct CDR3 sequences, with 10% to 15% occurring only once. The chain employs TRBV6-5 and TRBJ2-3; TRBD2 aligns across 7 bases. Sequencing input: a population of CD138-negative cells sorted from bone marrow. The TCR originated in a donor aged 40 or older with multiple myeloma. CDR3 loop: CASSYSSSGGTTDTQYF. The DNA for the CDR3 is TGTGCCAGCAGTTACTCTTCTAGCGGAGGGACCACAGATACGCAGTATTTT.